What follows are 4 T cell receptor beta chains derived from one specimen sequenced in a study of T cells in narcolepsy. Only in-frame clones appear in the TCRdb table, and some are missing; sequencing was by immunoSEQ multiplex PCR. The data show more than 10,000 clones, just under 95% seen once. Material: CD45RA- memory CD4+ T cells from PBMCs. Receptors were obtained from a human donor with narcolepsy.

V gene TRBV5-4 combines with J gene TRBJ2-1; unclear D gene. The germline V gene has CDR1 SGHNT and CDR2 YYREEE (reference sequence). The V gene lost 4 bases and the J gene lost 0 bases, with 11 bases spanning the gap. CDR3 size: 15 residues. CDR3 residues: CASSQTLSSYNEQFF. The CDR3 region has the DNA TGTGCCAGCAGCCAGACGTTGAGCTCCTACAATGAGCAGTTCTTC.

The gene calls are TRBV5-5 and TRBJ2-7, with D possibly called TRBD1 or TRBD2 (6 bases each). In germline, CDR1 is SGHKS, CDR2 YYEKEE (reference sequence). There are 16 residues in the CDR3. Trimming shortened V by 4 bases and J by 5 bases, and 22 bases separated the two germline ends. The CDR3 bases are TGTGCCAGCAGCCGCACCGGGCAAGGGGGGAATCACGAGCAGTACTTC. Protein sequence: CASSRTGQGGNHEQYF. The variable domain in full, completed from reference TRBV5-5 and TRBJ2-7, reads DAGVTQSPTHLIKTRGQQVTLRCSPISGHKSVSWYQQVLGQGPQFIFQYYEKEERGRGNFPDRFSARQFPNYSSELNVNALLLGDSALYLCASSRTGQGGNHEQYFGPGTRLTVT.

This chain uses TRBV5-1 with TRBJ1-4, with D tentatively TRBD1 (5 bases). V was shortened by 0 bases and J by 2 bases, with 11 bases between the two germline ends. CDR3 length: 16 amino acids. Per the germline V gene, CDR1 is SGHRS and CDR2 is YFSETQ. The CDR3 bases are TGCGCCAGCAGCTTGGGGGGGACGAGTACTAATGAAAAACTGTTTTTT. It is translated as CASSLGGTSTNEKLFF. Drawing the rest from reference TRBV5-1 and TRBJ1-4, the complete variable domain is KAGVTQTPRYLIKTRGQQVTLSCSPISGHRSVSWYQQTPGQGLQFLFEYFSETQRNKGNFPGRFSGRQFSNSRSEMNVSTLELGDSALYLCASSLGGTSTNEKLFFGSGTQLSVL.

The chain combines TRBV6-5 with TRBJ1-1, with 7 nucleotides matching TRBD1. The germline CDR1 and CDR2 sequences are MNHEY and SVGAGI. This CDR3 spans 12 amino acids. After removal of 6 bases from V and 4 bases from J, the junction contained 2 bases not matched to a gene. CDR3 DNA: TGTGCCAGCAGGGGGGACAGCACTGAAGCTTTCTTT. Its translation is CASRGDSTEAFF.